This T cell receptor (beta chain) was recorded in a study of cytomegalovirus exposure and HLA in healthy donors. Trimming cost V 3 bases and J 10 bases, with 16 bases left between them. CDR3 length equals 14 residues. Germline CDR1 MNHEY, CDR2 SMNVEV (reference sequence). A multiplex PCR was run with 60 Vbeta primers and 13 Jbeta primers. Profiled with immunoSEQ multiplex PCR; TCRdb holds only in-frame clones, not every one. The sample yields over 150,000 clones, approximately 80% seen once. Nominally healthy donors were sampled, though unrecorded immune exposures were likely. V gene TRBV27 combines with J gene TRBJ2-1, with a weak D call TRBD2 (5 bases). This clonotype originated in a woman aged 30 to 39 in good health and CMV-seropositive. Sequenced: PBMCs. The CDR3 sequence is CASSLTGGLGEQFF. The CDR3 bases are TGTGCCAGCAGTTTGACTGGAGGTCTTGGAGAGCAGTTCTTC.